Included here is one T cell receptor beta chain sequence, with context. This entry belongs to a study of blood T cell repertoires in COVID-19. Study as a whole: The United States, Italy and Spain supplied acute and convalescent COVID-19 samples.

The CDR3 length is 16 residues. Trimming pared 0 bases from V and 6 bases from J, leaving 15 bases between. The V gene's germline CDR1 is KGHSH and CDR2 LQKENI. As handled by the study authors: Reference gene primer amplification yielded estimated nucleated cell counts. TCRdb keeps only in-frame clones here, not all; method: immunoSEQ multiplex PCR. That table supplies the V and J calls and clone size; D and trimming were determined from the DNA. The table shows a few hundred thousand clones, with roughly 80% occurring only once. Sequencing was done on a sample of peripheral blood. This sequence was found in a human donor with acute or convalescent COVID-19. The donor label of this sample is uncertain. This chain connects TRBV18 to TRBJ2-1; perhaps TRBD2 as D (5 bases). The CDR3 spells CASSPPGARTGNEQFF. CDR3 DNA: TGTGCCAGCTCACCACCGGGAGCGCGGACGGGCAATGAGCAGTTCTTC.